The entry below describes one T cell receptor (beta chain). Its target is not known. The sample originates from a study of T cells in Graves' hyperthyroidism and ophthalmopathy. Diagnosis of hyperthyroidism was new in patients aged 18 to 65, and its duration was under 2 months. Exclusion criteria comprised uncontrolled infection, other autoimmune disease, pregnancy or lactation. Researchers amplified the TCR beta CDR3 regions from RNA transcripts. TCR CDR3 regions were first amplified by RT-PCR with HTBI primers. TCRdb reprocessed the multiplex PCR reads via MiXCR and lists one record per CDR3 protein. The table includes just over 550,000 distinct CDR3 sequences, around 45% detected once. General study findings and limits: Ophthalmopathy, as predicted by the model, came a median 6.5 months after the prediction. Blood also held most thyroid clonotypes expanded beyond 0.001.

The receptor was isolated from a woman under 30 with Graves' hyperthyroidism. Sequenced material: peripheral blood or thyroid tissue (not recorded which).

The CDR3 DNA sequence: TGCAGCGTTGTGGGCCCGGGACAGGGATCCTACGAGCAGTACTTC. Residues: CSVVGPGQGSYEQYF. V and J are TRBV29-1 and TRBJ2-7; 9 bases align to TRBD1. The CDR3 is 15 amino acids. Germline V gene lookup returns CDR1 SQVTM and CDR2 ANQGSEA. V was pared by 4 bases and J by 1 base, with 8 bases of the junction left unmatched.